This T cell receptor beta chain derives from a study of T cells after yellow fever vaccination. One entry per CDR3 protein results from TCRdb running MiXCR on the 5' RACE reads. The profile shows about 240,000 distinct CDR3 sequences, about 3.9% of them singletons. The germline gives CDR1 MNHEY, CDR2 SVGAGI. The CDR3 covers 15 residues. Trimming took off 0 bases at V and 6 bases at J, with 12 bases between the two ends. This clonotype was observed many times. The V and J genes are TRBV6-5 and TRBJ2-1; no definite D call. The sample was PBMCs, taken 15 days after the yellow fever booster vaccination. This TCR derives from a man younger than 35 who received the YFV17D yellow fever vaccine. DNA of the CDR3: TGTGCCAGCAGTTACTCGATGGCTACCCCCAATGAGCAGTTCTTC. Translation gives CASSYSMATPNEQFF.